Detailed here is one T cell receptor (beta chain). Time point indicated: blood 2 weeks post-SBRT. As for treatment: 15 Gy SBRT to primary tumor, nephrectomy 4 weeks later. This renal cell carcinoma was of the clear cell type. Method: immunoSEQ multiplex PCR; TCRdb's copy keeps in-frame clones and lacks some. The data hold about 130,000 clones, with around nine tenths observed a single time. V was pared by 5 bases and J by 8 bases, with 11 bases of the junction left unmatched. Looked up from germline, CDR1 is SGHAT and CDR2 is FQNNGV. The CDR3 runs to 14 residues. This entry is derived from a study of radiation and T cells in renal cell carcinoma. The wider study: Nephrectomy followed 15 Gy stereotactic body radiation by 4 weeks.

The chain combines TRBV11-2 with TRBJ1-2, with TRBD1 matching 7 bases. The receptor comes from a woman aged 70-85 years with renal cell carcinoma. The sample in question was blood, obtained from a patient whose treatment included radiotherapy and nephrectomy. Written as DNA, the CDR3 is TGTGCCAGCAGCCGCGGGACAGCAGCCGGGGGCTACACCTTC. Translation: CASSRGTAAGGYTF.